These 7 T cell receptor beta chains came from one sample sequenced in a study of cytomegalovirus exposure and HLA in healthy donors. PCR involved 60 Vbeta and 13 Jbeta primers. The table came from immunoSEQ multiplex PCR; TCRdb's copy has only in-frame clones and leaves some out. The data contain 170,000 or so clones, roughly 73% of them singletons. Source material: PBMCs. These receptor sequences come from a woman aged 30 to 39 in good health and CMV-seronegative.

This chain joins TRBV19 and TRBJ2-3; D might be TRBD2 (5 bases). The CDR3 is 15 amino acids. The V gene's germline CDR1 is LNHDA and CDR2 SQIVND (reference sequence). The V gene lost 5 bases and the J gene lost 3 bases, with 15 bases spanning the gap. CDR3 protein: CASSPTWSGTDTQYF. As DNA, the CDR3 is TGTGCCAGTAGTCCGACATGGAGCGGTACAGATACGCAGTATTTT.

This clone was counted only a few times. V usage is TRBV2 and J usage is TRBJ2-1; possibly TRBD2 for D (5 bases). This CDR3 spans 15 amino acids. V shed 6 bases and J shed 10 bases, with 22 bases lying between them. In germline, CDR1 is SNHLY, CDR2 FYNNEI. This CDR3 is CASSLPPSEVEEQFF. In nucleotides, the CDR3 is TGTGCCAGCAGCCTCCCCCCCTCGGAGGTTGAGGAGCAGTTCTTC.

The CDR3 nucleotides are TGTGCCAGCAGCCCCGGGTCTGTATCCTACAATGAGCAGTTCTTC. Protein product: CASSPGSVSYNEQFF. The rearrangement joins TRBV11-3 to TRBJ2-1, with D unresolved. This CDR3 has 15 amino acids. Deletions cut 5 bases from V and 1 base from J, with 12 bases between. Germline CDR1 reads SGHNT; CDR2 reads YENEEA.

The chain combines TRBV5-1 with TRBJ2-2; 7 positions match TRBD2. Germline assignment: CDR1 SGHRS and CDR2 YFSETQ. The CDR3 sequence is 14 residues long. J was trimmed by 7 bases and V by 4 bases; bases with no gene match: 7. This chain's CDR3 is CASSTGLLIGELFF. The CDR3 bases are TGCGCCAGCAGCACGGGACTACTGATCGGGGAGCTGTTTTTT.

This sequence joins TRBV19 and TRBJ1-1, with 7 nucleotides matching TRBD1. The CDR3 covers 15 residues. The germline V gene has CDR1 LNHDA and CDR2 SQIVND (reference sequence). The junction had 4 bases not matched to a gene; V was cut back by 2 bases and J by 1 base. The CDR3 coding sequence is TGTGCCAGTAGTATATGGGGACAGCCGAACACTGAAGCTTTCTTT. It yields the protein CASSIWGQPNTEAFF.

This clone was observed a few times. The chain couples TRBV6-5 to TRBJ2-7, with TRBD2 as a possible D gene (6 bases). The CDR3 has 16 amino acids. The germline CDR1 and CDR2 sequences are MNHEY and SVGAGI. With 0 bases removed from V and 0 bases from J, the gap between germline ends came to 12 bases. The CDR3 spells CASSYSGGETSYEQYF. CDR3 coding DNA: TGTGCCAGCAGTTACTCCGGCGGGGAAACCTCCTACGAGCAGTACTTC.

This clone occurred a few times. This sequence joins TRBV6-6 and TRBJ1-2; unclear D gene. This CDR3 region has 13 residues. Trimming pared 6 bases from V and 8 bases from J, leaving 16 bases between. Germline V gene sequence: CDR1 MNHNY, CDR2 SVGAGI (reference sequence). CDR3: CASSPDGPRGYTF. The CDR3, as DNA: TGTGCCAGCAGCCCTGACGGCCCGAGGGGCTACACCTTC.